The 21 T cell receptor beta chains listed next were all sequenced from one sample in a study of CD8 T cells in ankylosing spondylitis. In TCRdb, the 5' RACE reads were re-called with MiXCR into one record per CDR3 protein. There are a few hundred thousand distinct CDR3 sequences in the sample; about 20% occur only once, and roughly 8% lies in the top ten. Material: blood, either unsorted or a sorted T cell fraction (not recorded which). The receptor set was obtained from a male donor with ankylosing spondylitis or in good health (not recorded which).

This clonotype was observed a handful of times. This rearrangement joins TRBV27 to TRBJ1-6, with D perhaps matching TRBD1 (6 bases). The CDR3 loop spans 13 amino acids. Germline V gene lookup returns CDR1 MNHEY and CDR2 SMNVEV (reference sequence). V was trimmed by 6 bases and J by 9 bases, leaving 12 bases between them. The CDR3: CASSRGPISPLHF. DNA for the CDR3: TGTGCCAGCAGCCGGGGGCCGATTTCACCCCTCCACTTT.

This clonotype was found many times. This chain uses TRBV5-1 with TRBJ1-4; no reliable D call. Looked up from germline, CDR1 is SGHRS and CDR2 is YFSETQ. Trimming took off 0 bases at V and 7 bases at J, with 13 bases between the two ends. The CDR3 consists of 15 residues. As DNA, the CDR3 is TGCGCCAGCAGCTTGGAGGGATTTAGCGGTGAAAAACTGTTTTTT. Translated, it gives CASSLEGFSGEKLFF.

This clonotype was found a few times. The V call is TRBV20-1, the J call TRBJ1-2, with a weak D call TRBD1 (6 bases). Germline V gives CDR1 DFQATT, CDR2 SNEGSKA (reference sequence). The CDR3 totals 12 residues. The germline V and J ends were trimmed by 5 bases and 7 bases, with 14 bases remaining between them. The CDR3 nucleotides read TGCAGTGCTTACCGGGACATCTCTGGCTACACCTTC. As protein: CSAYRDISGYTF.

The chain links TRBV11-2 to TRBJ2-3, with D unclear. This CDR3 comprises 16 residues. The germline gives CDR1 SGHAT, CDR2 FQNNGV. Trimming took off 1 base at V and 0 bases at J, with 11 bases between the two ends. The CDR3 nucleotides are TGTGCCAGCAGCTTAGGTACTAACTTGAGCACAGATACGCAGTATTTT. It codes for CASSLGTNLSTDTQYF.

This clonotype came up a few times. The chain combines TRBV20-1 with TRBJ2-3, with 8 positions matching TRBD1. Per the germline V gene, CDR1 is DFQATT and CDR2 is SNEGSKA (reference sequence). This CDR3 is 15 amino acids long. Trimming removed 6 bases from V and 4 bases from J; junction bases left unmatched: 12. This CDR3 is CSASGQGEGSDTQYF. In DNA, the CDR3 is TGCAGTGCGTCCGGACAGGGAGAGGGGTCAGATACGCAGTATTTT.

This clonotype was seen more than once but under ten times. The CDR3 region has the DNA TGTGCCAGCAGGAGTGGGTACGTC. Translated: CASRSGYV. The V and J genes are TRBV2 and TRBJ2-7; D not certain. CDR3 length equals 8 residues. Trimming removed 6 bases at V and 12 bases at J, with 6 bases between. Germline values: CDR1 SNHLY, CDR2 FYNNEI.

In its sample, this clonotype was seen a few times. The chain couples TRBV12-3 or TRBV12-4 to TRBJ2-6; no clear D. The CDR3 loop spans 14 amino acids. Trimming cost V 7 bases and J 0 bases, with 7 bases left between them. Here the CDR3 reads CASTGGSGANVLTF. CDR3 bases: TGTGCCAGCACAGGCGGCTCTGGGGCCAACGTCCTGACTTTC.

The genes are TRBV11-2 and TRBJ2-3; TRBD2 aligns across 8 bases. With 8 bases clipped from V and 4 bases from J, the junction kept 2 bases outside the gene matches. Germline CDR1 SGHAT, CDR2 FQNNGV. The CDR3 is 12 residues long. For the CDR3, the DNA is TGTGCCAGCGCGACTAGCGCAGATACGCAGTATTTT. Protein: CASATSADTQYF.

V is TRBV5-1 and J is TRBJ1-4, with 7 bases that match TRBD1. The CDR3 length is 15 residues. Germline assignment: CDR1 SGHRS and CDR2 YFSETQ. Trimming cost V 2 bases and J 5 bases; bases outside gene matches: 6. Here the CDR3 DNA reads TGCGCCAGCAGCTTAGGGGGCAGCGTAAATGAAAAACTGTTTTTT. Its translation: CASSLGGSVNEKLFF.

The V and J genes are TRBV19 and TRBJ2-1, with D perhaps matching TRBD1 or TRBD2 (5 bases each). Trimming left V 7 bases short and J 0 bases short, with 10 bases between. The CDR3 spans 14 residues. The V gene's germline CDR1 is LNHDA and CDR2 SQIVND (reference sequence). The CDR3 region is CASKPGTSYNEQFF. The DNA of the CDR3 is TGTGCCAGTAAGCCCGGGACCTCCTACAATGAGCAGTTCTTC. The full variable domain, rest sourced from reference TRBV19 and TRBJ2-1, is DGGITQSPKYLFRKEGQNVTLSCEQNLNHDAMYWYRQDPGQGLRLIYYSQIVNDFQKGDIAEGYSVSREKKESFPLTVTSAQKNPTAFYLCASKPGTSYNEQFFGPGTRLTVL.

This clonotype has a handful of counts. The chain has TRBV12-3 or TRBV12-4 and TRBJ1-4; possible D gene TRBD1, 6 bases. The germline V and J ends were trimmed by 5 bases and 6 bases, with 19 bases remaining between them. This CDR3 region has 16 residues. The CDR3 spells CASSPGQSPKDEKLFF. The DNA of the CDR3 is TGTGCCAGCAGTCCAGGACAGTCCCCTAAGGATGAAAAACTGTTTTTT.

The chain couples TRBV5-1 to TRBJ2-3, with 14 bases matching TRBD2. The J segment lost 5 bases and the V segment lost 4 bases, leaving 3 bases of the junction unmatched. Germline CDR1 SGHRS, CDR2 YFSETQ. This CDR3 is 15 amino acids long. The CDR3 sequence: CASSVGLAGVDTQYF. The CDR3 DNA reads as TGCGCCAGCAGCGTGGGACTAGCGGGAGTAGATACGCAGTATTTT.

This clonotype occurred many times. At one end the junction does not follow the germline gene, possibly because of a read error. This chain joins TRBV28 and TRBJ1-5; no definite D call. The CDR3 sequence is 13 residues long. CDR1 and CDR2 from the germline V gene are MDHEN and SYDVKM. The CDR3 DNA is TGCGCCAGCAGCTCCGATAGCAATCAGCCCCAGCATTTT. Translating gives CASSSDSNQPQHF.

This clonotype was picked up a small number of times. This chain links TRBV13 with TRBJ1-5; D call uncertain. The CDR3 is 14 residues long. CDR1 is PRHDT, CDR2 FYEKMQ, per germline (reference sequence). The V end was cut by 0 bases, the J end by 6 bases, with 9 bases between. This chain's CDR3 is CASSLGRSFQPQHF. Written as DNA, the CDR3 is TGTGCCAGCAGCTTAGGCCGGTCATTTCAGCCCCAGCATTTT.

This clonotype was counted a single time. V gene TRBV4-1 combines with J gene TRBJ2-1; 12 nucleotides align to TRBD2. CDR1 is MGHRA, CDR2 YSYEKL, per germline. V shed 5 bases, J shed 6 bases, and the junction held 14 bases outside the gene matches. This CDR3 contains 18 residues. CDR3 protein: CASSSGNQLAGGSNEQFF. The CDR3 bases are TGCGCCAGCAGCTCTGGGAACCAACTAGCGGGGGGTAGCAATGAGCAGTTCTTC.

This clonotype has more than one count but fewer than ten. The chain employs TRBV6-5 and TRBJ1-3; D is undetermined. Germline CDR1 MNHEY, CDR2 SVGAGI. Trimming stripped 0 bases from V and 0 bases from J, with 9 bases between. The CDR3 has 16 amino acids. The CDR3 here is CASSYSSLNSGNTIYF. CDR3 nucleotides: TGTGCCAGCAGTTACTCGTCGCTAAACTCTGGAAACACCATATATTTT.

The chain combines TRBV14 with TRBJ2-5; 10 bases line up with TRBD1. CDR1 and CDR2 from the germline V gene are SGHDN and FVKESK. The CDR3 is 15 residues long. V shed 4 bases and J 4 bases; nucleotides not matched to a gene: 6. In DNA, the CDR3 is TGTGCCAGCAGCCGATACGGACAGGGGGGAGAGACCCAGTACTTC. Protein sequence: CASSRYGQGGETQYF.

The chain has TRBV20-1 and TRBJ2-2; 7 positions match TRBD1. Germline lookup yields CDR1 DFQATT and CDR2 SNEGSKA (reference sequence). Trimming took 6 bases from V and 4 from J; bases not matched to a gene: 8. The CDR3 covers 14 residues. Here the CDR3 DNA reads TGCAGTGCCAGACAGGGAGAGGCCACCGGGGAGCTGTTTTTT. This encodes CSARQGEATGELFF.

The rearrangement links TRBV20-1 to TRBJ2-3; D is ambiguous. V lost 3 bases to trimming and J lost 0 bases, with 10 bases between them. CDR3 length equals 14 residues. Germline CDR1 reads DFQATT; CDR2 reads SNEGSKA (reference sequence). The CDR3 protein is CSASTMYSTDTQYF. The CDR3 nucleotides read TGCAGTGCTAGTACAATGTATAGCACAGATACGCAGTATTTT.

The chain is built from TRBV5-6 and TRBJ1-2; D remains ambiguous. The germline V and J ends were trimmed by 5 bases and 4 bases, with 15 bases remaining between them. The germline CDR1 and CDR2 sequences are SGHDT and YYEEEE. The CDR3 sequence is 14 residues long. CDR3 in amino acids: CASSPGLGSYGYTF. The CDR3 DNA reads TGTGCCAGCAGTCCAGGACTCGGGAGCTATGGCTACACCTTC.

The chain is built from TRBV21-1 and TRBJ2-7; the table assigns TRBD1, which was not confirmed against the DNA. TRBV21-1 is a recognized pseudogene. This CDR3 has 18 residues. The DNA of the CDR3 is TGTGCCAGCAGCAAAAGGGGCAATGGGCAGGACTCAAAGTACGAGCAGTACGTC. Translated: CASSKRGNGQDSKYEQYV.